This T cell receptor (beta chain) derives from a study of fetal regulatory T cell absence and autoimmunity. Sequencing was performed with immunoSEQ multiplex PCR; in TCRdb, only in-frame clones are kept and a portion is missing. This table holds about 95,000 clones, 60% to 80% found once. A single count supports this clone. The V segment lost 0 bases and the J segment 1 base; nucleotides outside the gene matches: 12. The V gene's germline CDR1 is MGHRA and CDR2 YSYEKL. The length of the CDR3 is 19 residues. The clonotype originates from a male donor with IPEX syndrome. Sequencing was performed on pancreas tissue. The V call is TRBV4-1, the J call TRBJ1-1; 9 nucleotides agree with TRBD1. The DNA of the CDR3 is TGCGCCAGCAGCCAAGACCGGCCACGACACAGGGGGCAGAACACTGAAGCTTTCTTT. Residues: CASSQDRPRHRGQNTEAFF.